This TCR beta chain was sequenced in a study of cytomegalovirus exposure and HLA in healthy donors. Study overall: Counted in an early data release were about 85 million unique TCRs from HLA-typed donors.

Concerning this clone: Its antigen is unknown.

The junction had 6 bases not matched to a gene; V was cut back by 0 bases and J by 7 bases. Germline-derived CDR1 and CDR2 are KGHSH and LQKENI. The CDR3 sequence is 14 residues long. PCR involved 60 Vbeta and 13 Jbeta primers. Clones were read by immunoSEQ multiplex PCR, and TCRdb kept only the in-frame ones, dropping some. Of some 140,000 clones listed, around 85% were seen once; the top ten hold approximately 6.7%. Study results and limitations: Common viral pathogens seemed to be connected with several of the most significant clusters, according to a later analysis. The records held CMV serostatus as the only immune exposure information.

The TCR comes from a woman aged 25 to 45 in good health and CMV-seropositive. Sample: PBMCs. The chain joins TRBV18 to TRBJ2-7; TRBD2 agrees at 7 bases. Here the CDR3 reads CASSPPNGEGEQYF. Written as DNA, the CDR3 is TGTGCCAGCTCACCACCGAACGGGGAGGGGGAGCAGTACTTC. The variable domain in full, completed from reference TRBV18 and TRBJ2-7, reads NAGVMQNPRHLVRRRGQEARLRCSPMKGHSHVYWYRQLPEEGLKFMVYLQKENIIDESGMPKERFSAEFPKEGPSILRIQQVVRGDSAAYFCASSPPNGEGEQYFGPGTRLTVT.